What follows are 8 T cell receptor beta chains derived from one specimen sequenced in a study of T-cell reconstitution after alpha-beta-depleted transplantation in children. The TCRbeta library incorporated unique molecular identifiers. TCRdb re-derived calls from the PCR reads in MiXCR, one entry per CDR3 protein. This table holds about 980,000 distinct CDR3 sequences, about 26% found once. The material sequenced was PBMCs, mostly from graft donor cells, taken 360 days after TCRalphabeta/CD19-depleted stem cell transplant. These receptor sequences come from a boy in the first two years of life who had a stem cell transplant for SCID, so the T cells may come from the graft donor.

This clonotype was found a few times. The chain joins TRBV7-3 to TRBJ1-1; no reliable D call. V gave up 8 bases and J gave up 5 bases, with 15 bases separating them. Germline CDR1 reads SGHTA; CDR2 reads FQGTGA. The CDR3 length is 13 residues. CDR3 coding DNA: TGTGCCAGCGGGCCCACCGGAAAGACTGAAGCTTTCTTT. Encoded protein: CASGPTGKTEAFF.

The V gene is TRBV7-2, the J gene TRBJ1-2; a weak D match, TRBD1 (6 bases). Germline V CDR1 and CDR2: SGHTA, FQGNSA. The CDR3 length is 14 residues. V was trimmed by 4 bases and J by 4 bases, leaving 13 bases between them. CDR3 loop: CASSSQTGAYGYTF. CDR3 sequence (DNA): TGTGCCAGCAGCTCCCAGACAGGAGCCTATGGCTACACCTTC.

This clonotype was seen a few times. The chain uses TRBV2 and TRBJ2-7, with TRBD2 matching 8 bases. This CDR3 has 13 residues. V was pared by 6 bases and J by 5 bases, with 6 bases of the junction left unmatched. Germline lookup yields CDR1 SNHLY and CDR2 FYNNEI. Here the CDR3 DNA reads TGTGCCAGCAGCGGGGGGGGCCTCCACGAGCAGTACTTC. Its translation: CASSGGGLHEQYF.

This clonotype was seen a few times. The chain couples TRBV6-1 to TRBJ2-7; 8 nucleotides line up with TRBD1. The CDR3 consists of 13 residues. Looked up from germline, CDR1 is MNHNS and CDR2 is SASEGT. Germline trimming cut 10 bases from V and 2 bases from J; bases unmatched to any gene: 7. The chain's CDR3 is CATMDRDTYEQYF. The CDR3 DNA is TGTGCCACCATGGACAGGGACACCTACGAGCAGTACTTC.

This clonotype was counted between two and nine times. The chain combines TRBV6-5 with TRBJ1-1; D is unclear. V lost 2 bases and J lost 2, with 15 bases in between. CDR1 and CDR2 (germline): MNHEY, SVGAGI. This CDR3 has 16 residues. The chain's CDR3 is CASSYPNPAGNTEAFF. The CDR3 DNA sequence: TGTGCCAGCAGTTACCCTAATCCGGCCGGAAACACTGAAGCTTTCTTT.

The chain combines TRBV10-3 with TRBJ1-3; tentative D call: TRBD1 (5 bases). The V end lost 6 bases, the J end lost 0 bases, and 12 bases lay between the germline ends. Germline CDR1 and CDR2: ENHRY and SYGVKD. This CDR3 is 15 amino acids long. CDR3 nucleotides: TGTGCCATCAGCAGTGACAGTCACTCTGGAAACACCATATATTTT. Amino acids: CAISSDSHSGNTIYF.

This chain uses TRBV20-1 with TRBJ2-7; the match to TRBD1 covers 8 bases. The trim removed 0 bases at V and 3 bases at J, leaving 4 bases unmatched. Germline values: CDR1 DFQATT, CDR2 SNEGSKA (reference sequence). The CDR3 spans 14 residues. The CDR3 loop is CSARDGQGYYEQYF. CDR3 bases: TGCAGTGCTAGAGACGGACAGGGTTACTACGAGCAGTACTTC.

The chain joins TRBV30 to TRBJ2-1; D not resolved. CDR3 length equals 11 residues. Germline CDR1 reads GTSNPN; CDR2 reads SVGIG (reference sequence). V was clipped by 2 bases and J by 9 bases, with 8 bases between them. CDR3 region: CAWSPLGEQFF. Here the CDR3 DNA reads TGTGCCTGGAGTCCTCTGGGTGAGCAGTTCTTC. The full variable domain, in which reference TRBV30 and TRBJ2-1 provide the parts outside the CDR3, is SQTIHQWPATLVQPVGSPLSLECTVEGTSNPNLYWYRQAAGRGLQLLFYSVGIGQISSEVPQNLSASRPQDRQFILSSKKLLLSDSGFYLCAWSPLGEQFFGPGTRLTVL.